This T cell receptor (beta chain) appears in the sequencing data of a study of spatial heterogeneity in lung cancer. Details on this clonotype: Its antigen is currently unknown.

From the 5' RACE reads, TCRdb called clonotypes with MiXCR, one entry per CDR3 protein. Among around 9,300 distinct CDR3 sequences listed, roughly 6% were seen once. The CDR3 extends over 19 amino acids. The V gene's germline CDR1 is MNHEY and CDR2 SVGAGI. With V trimmed by 3 bases and J by 4 bases, 13 bases remained unmatched. Overall study results and limits: Intratumoral expanded alpha and beta TCR counts were found to track tumor mutation counts.

Time point of the sample: sample taken at primary tumor resection. Whole RNA, isolated from tumor, nontumor lung or frozen PBMC, was sequenced without prior sorting. The J gene is TRBJ2-3, the V gene TRBV6-5; the match to TRBD2 covers 13 bases. The clonotype was recovered from a female donor with early-stage non-small cell lung cancer. Material: lung tumor tissue, obtained at surgery. CDR3 DNA: TGTGCCAGCAGTTATTATTCCCGGACTAGCGGGGGCCCAGCAGATACGCAGTATTTT. This translates into CASSYYSRTSGGPADTQYF.